This T cell receptor beta chain was sequenced in a study of blood T cells in healthy people across ages. The study isolated at least 6.5 million PBMCs from each sample. The V gene end was trimmed by 4 bases and the J gene end by 9 bases; junction bases not matched to a gene: 12. The CDR3 has 15 amino acids. The germline V gene has CDR1 MNHEY and CDR2 SVGAGI. The use of a sample-barcoded 5' primer and a J-beta primer mix characterized a second PCR of 7 to 11 cycles. Every cDNA molecule bore a tag from a template-switch adaptor containing 12 random nucleotides. Each CDR3 protein is one row after TCRdb ran MiXCR on the 5' RACE reads. The repertoire has 700,000 to 850,000 distinct CDR3 sequences, 35% to 40% of them found once; the top ten carry 10% to 15%.

Specimen: blood. The chain carries TRBV6-5 and TRBJ2-1; TRBD1 matches at 7 bases. This receptor was identified in a man younger than 35 in good health. The CDR3: CASSSYHRDSSEQFF. The DNA for the CDR3 is TGTGCCAGCAGTTCCTACCACCGGGACAGCAGTGAGCAGTTCTTC.